This entry features one T cell receptor beta chain sequence. This sample was included in a study of glioma-infiltrating T cells after dendritic cell vaccination. Primers: 60 V beta forward and 13 J beta reverse. Sequencing used immunoSEQ multiplex PCR; TCRdb keeps in-frame clones, though not all of them. The sample holds fewer than 70,000 clones, about 85% seen once. Time point: after dendritic cell vaccination, including at tumor progression/relapse. PBMC sampling occurred before vaccination, two weeks after the third dose, and at progression. The germline V gene has CDR1 SGDLS and CDR2 YYNGEE. With 0 bases removed from V and 13 bases from J, the gap between germline ends came to 14 bases. The CDR3 runs to 13 residues.

This chain links TRBV9 with TRBJ2-1, with a tentative D call TRBD2 (6 bases). This receptor was identified in a human donor with glioblastoma. This sample comprised blood, obtained after dendritic cell vaccination. CDR3 nucleotide sequence: TGTGCCAGCAGCGTAGGGGCTAGCGCCCAACAGTTCTTC. This codes for CASSVGASAQQFF.